The 12 T cell receptor beta chains below all came from one sample that was sequenced in a study of blood T cell repertoires in COVID-19. Method: immunoSEQ multiplex PCR; TCRdb's copy keeps in-frame clones and lacks some. The data hold some 200,000 clones, with about 86% observed a single time. Sequenced sample: peripheral blood. The receptors were gathered from an older woman with acute or convalescent COVID-19.

The chain uses TRBV6-1 and TRBJ1-1, with D possibly TRBD1 on 5 matching bases. The CDR3 covers 16 residues. Germline assignment: CDR1 MNHNS and CDR2 SASEGT. Trimming left V 2 bases short and J 0 bases short, with 13 bases between. Written as DNA, the CDR3 is TGTGCCAGCAGTGAACCTCGCAGGGCTATGAACACTGAAGCTTTCTTT. Protein: CASSEPRRAMNTEAFF.

V is TRBV14 and J is TRBJ1-1; TRBD1 agrees at 8 bases. This CDR3 comprises 15 residues. Trimming removed 1 base from V and 11 bases from J; junction bases left unmatched: 12. CDR1 is SGHDN and CDR2 is FVKESK in the germline V gene. The CDR3 loop reads CASSQVARGLIGAFF. In DNA, the CDR3 is TGTGCCAGCAGCCAAGTTGCCAGGGGGCTAATAGGGGCTTTCTTT.

This rearrangement joins TRBV9 to TRBJ1-1; 8 nucleotides match TRBD1. Trimming took 3 bases from V and 1 from J; bases not matched to a gene: 2. CDR1 and CDR2 (germline): SGDLS, YYNGEE. The CDR3 consists of 14 residues. CDR3 in DNA: TGTGCCAGCAGCGCAGACAGGGGGAACACTGAAGCTTTCTTT. Translation gives CASSADRGNTEAFF.

V gene TRBV5-1 combines with J gene TRBJ1-4; D is possibly TRBD1 (5 bases). This CDR3 has 13 amino acids. Trimming took 5 bases from V and 4 from J, leaving 9 bases between them. Per germline, CDR1 SGHRS and CDR2 YFSETQ. This chain's CDR3 is CASRDTVNEKLFF. The CDR3 DNA sequence: TGCGCCAGCAGGGACACAGTTAATGAAAAACTGTTTTTT.

This clone was recorded a few times. The V call is TRBV2, the J call TRBJ1-4; tentatively, D is TRBD1 (5 bases). CDR1 SNHLY and CDR2 FYNNEI come from the germline V gene. V gave up 5 bases and J gave up 0 bases, with 16 bases separating them. The CDR3 contains 17 residues. The chain's CDR3 is CASSKDKPTATNEKLFF. As DNA, the CDR3 is TGTGCCAGCAGTAAGGACAAGCCGACTGCAACTAATGAAAAACTGTTTTTT.

The J gene is TRBJ2-1, the V gene TRBV7-2; tentatively, D is TRBD2 (6 bases). The CDR3 consists of 16 residues. Germline V gene data show CDR1 as SGHTA and CDR2 as FQGNSA. V lost 5 bases to trimming and J lost 0 bases, with 14 bases between them. Written as DNA, the CDR3 is TGTGCCAGCAGCACGGATTGGGAGGTCTCCTACAATGAGCAGTTCTTC. Protein: CASSTDWEVSYNEQFF.

CDR3 nucleotides: TGTGCCAGCAGCCTTGGCGGGGGGGCAAGCACAGATACGCAGTATTTT. Amino acid sequence: CASSLGGGASTDTQYF. The chain carries TRBV6-4 and TRBJ2-3; 9 bases fit TRBD2. Germline V gene lookup returns CDR1 MRHNA and CDR2 SNTAGT. V lost 6 bases and J lost 0; bases outside the gene matches: 7. CDR3 length: 16 amino acids.

The V call is TRBV7-5, the J call TRBJ2-7; the D segment call TRBD1 is taken from the table without a DNA check. TRBV7-5 is labeled a pseudogene. The CDR3 covers 15 residues. CDR3 protein: CVRSLRGSPTYEQYF. CDR3 nucleotides: TGTGTCAGAAGCTTAAGGGGTTCCCCCACCTACGAGCAGTACTTC.

This CDR3 is CAISGQVQETQYF. As DNA, the CDR3 is TGTGCCATCAGTGGGCAGGTCCAAGAGACCCAGTACTTC. V gene TRBV10-3 combines with J gene TRBJ2-5, with D unresolved. This CDR3 is built from 13 residues. The V end was cut by 4 bases, the J end by 1 base, with 7 bases between. The germline V gene encodes CDR1 ENHRY and CDR2 SYGVKD.

This sequence joins TRBV30 and TRBJ1-1, with TRBD1 as a possible D gene (6 bases). CDR1 is GTSNPN, CDR2 SVGIG, per germline (reference sequence). CDR3 length: 15 residues. The V end was cut by 0 bases, the J end by 4 bases, with 15 bases between. This chain's CDR3 is CAWSVQTGLSTEAFF. The CDR3 bases are TGTGCCTGGAGTGTACAGACAGGCTTGAGCACTGAAGCTTTCTTT.

This clone showed up just a few times. The genes are TRBV12-3 or TRBV12-4 and TRBJ1-1; D is unresolved. Trimming pared 3 bases from V and 7 bases from J, leaving 9 bases between. This CDR3 comprises 12 residues. The CDR3 DNA reads as TGTGCCAGCAGTTTTCCCCCGGGTGAAGCTTTCTTT. It specifies CASSFPPGEAFF.

This clone has only a few counts. This chain links TRBV19 with TRBJ1-2; a possible D gene is TRBD1 (5 bases). The germline CDR1 and CDR2 sequences are LNHDA and SQIVND (reference sequence). This CDR3 is built from 12 residues. Trimming removed 5 bases at V and 4 bases at J, with 8 bases between. CDR3 residues: CASSWGGYGYTF. For the CDR3, the DNA is TGTGCCAGTAGTTGGGGGGGCTATGGCTACACCTTC.